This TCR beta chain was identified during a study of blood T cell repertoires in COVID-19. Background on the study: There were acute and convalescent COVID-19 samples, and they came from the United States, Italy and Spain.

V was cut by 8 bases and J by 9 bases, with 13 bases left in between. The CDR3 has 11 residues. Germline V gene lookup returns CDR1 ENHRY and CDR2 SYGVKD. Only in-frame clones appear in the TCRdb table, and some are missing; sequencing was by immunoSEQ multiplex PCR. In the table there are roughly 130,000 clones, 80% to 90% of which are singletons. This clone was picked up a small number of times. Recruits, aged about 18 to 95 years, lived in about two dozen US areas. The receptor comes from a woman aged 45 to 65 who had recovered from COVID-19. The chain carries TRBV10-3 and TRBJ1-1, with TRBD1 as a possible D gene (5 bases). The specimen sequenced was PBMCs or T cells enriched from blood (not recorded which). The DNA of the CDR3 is TGTGCCATCGGGGGGGGGACTCAAGCTTTCTTT. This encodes CAIGGGTQAFF.